The 10 T cell receptor beta chains reported below all come from one sample, sequenced in a study of blood T cell repertoires in COVID-19. The assay was immunoSEQ multiplex PCR, and TCRdb's table has in-frame clones only and misses some. Among approximately 50,000 clones listed, 85% were seen once. The sequencing input was peripheral blood. The receptors shown here come from a human donor in a cohort sampled during active COVID-19.

In this sample, this clone turned up a few times. This chain joins TRBV30 and TRBJ1-2; 7 bases map to TRBD1. The length of the CDR3 is 14 residues. V lost 2 bases, J lost 5 bases, and 8 bases stayed unmatched. The germline V gene encodes CDR1 GTSNPN and CDR2 SVGIG (reference sequence). CDR3 region: CAWSHGGQQYGYTF. CDR3 nucleotide sequence: TGTGCCTGGAGTCACGGGGGACAGCAGTATGGCTACACCTTC.

The chain employs TRBV11-2 and TRBJ1-5; possibly TRBD1 for D (5 bases). The CDR3 spans 15 residues. Germline loops: CDR1 SGHAT, CDR2 FQNNGV. Trimming left V 0 bases short and J 2 bases short, with 8 bases between. In nucleotides, the CDR3 is TGTGCCAGCAGCTTAGATGGGGCTGGCAATCAGCCCCAGCATTTT. Protein product: CASSLDGAGNQPQHF.

CDR3 sequence reads: CSGGTSSVQETQYF. For the CDR3, the DNA is TGCAGCGGAGGGACTAGCAGTGTCCAAGAGACCCAGTACTTC. The V call is TRBV29-1, the J call TRBJ2-5; 9 bases are a match to TRBD2. Losses at the gene ends were 7 bases for V and 1 base for J; bases not matched to a gene: 7. The CDR3 runs 14 residues. Germline V lookup: CDR1 SQVTM, CDR2 ANQGSEA.

The chain uses TRBV5-4 and TRBJ1-1, with 7 bases aligning to TRBD1. V trimming: 1 base; J trimming: 11 bases; junction bases outside the gene matches: 5. Germline assignment: CDR1 SGHNT and CDR2 YYREEE (reference sequence). CDR3 length: 12 amino acids. CDR3 residues: CASSLLTGAAFF. CDR3 DNA sequence: TGTGCCAGCAGCTTGTTAACAGGGGCGGCTTTCTTT.

The chain carries TRBV5-4 and TRBJ2-3; TRBD1 aligns across 8 bases. CDR1 is SGHNT and CDR2 is YYREEE in the germline V gene (reference sequence). The CDR3 is made up of 16 amino acids. The trim removed 0 bases at V and 4 bases at J, leaving 7 bases unmatched. The CDR3 loop reads CASSLAGAGGADTQYF. CDR3 nucleotides: TGTGCCAGCAGCTTGGCCGGGGCAGGGGGCGCAGATACGCAGTATTTT. Full variable domain (remainder filled in from reference TRBV5-4 and TRBJ2-3): ETGVTQSPTHLIKTRGQQVTLRCSSQSGHNTVSWYQQALGQGPQFIFQYYREEENGRGNFPPRFSGLQFPNYSSELNVNALELDDSALYLCASSLAGAGGADTQYFGPGTRLTVL.

This clone showed up just once. CDR3 nucleotide sequence: TGTGCCAGCAGCAGGGACAGGCAAGCAATGAACACTGAAGCTTTCTTT. This gives the protein CASSRDRQAMNTEAFF. This chain links TRBV7-2 with TRBJ1-1; 8 bases line up with TRBD1. J gave up 0 bases and V 5 bases, and 8 bases lay outside the gene matches. This CDR3 contains 16 residues. Germline CDR1 reads SGHTA; CDR2 reads FQGNSA.

The V and J genes are TRBV2 and TRBJ1-2, with 10 bases aligning to TRBD1. Germline lookup yields CDR1 SNHLY and CDR2 FYNNEI. Trimming cost V 6 bases and J 2 bases; bases outside gene matches: 6. CDR3 length: 15 residues. In nucleotides, the CDR3 is TGTGCCAGCAGGGGACAGGGGCCGGGCAACTATGGCTACACCTTC. It encodes CASRGQGPGNYGYTF.

In its sample, this clone was seen once. The chain carries TRBV28 and TRBJ1-5, with 7 nucleotides matching TRBD1. The CDR3 has 14 amino acids. The V gene's germline CDR1 is MDHEN and CDR2 SYDVKM. Trimming cost V 3 bases and J 4 bases; bases outside gene matches: 3. The CDR3 region has the DNA TGTGCCAGCAGTTTTGAGACAGGGAATCAGCCCCAGCATTTT. It specifies CASSFETGNQPQHF.

The chain recombines TRBV6-6 with TRBJ1-1; no clear D gene. V lost 5 bases and J 1 base, leaving 14 bases between the germline ends. Germline CDR1 MNHNY, CDR2 SVGAGI (reference sequence). The CDR3 contains 15 residues. Written as DNA, the CDR3 is TGTGCCAGCAGTCAACTGGGCCAGCCGAACACTGAAGCTTTCTTT. Its protein is CASSQLGQPNTEAFF.

J is TRBJ1-2 and V is TRBV5-5; D not certain. CDR3 length: 16 amino acids. The germline V and J ends were trimmed by 2 bases and 0 bases, with 14 bases remaining between them. In germline, CDR1 is SGHKS, CDR2 YYEKEE (reference sequence). The DNA for the CDR3 is TGTGCCAGCAGCTTATCAGGTCCTATCTCTAACTATGGCTACACCTTC. It specifies CASSLSGPISNYGYTF.